This TCR beta chain derives from a study of blood T cells in healthy people across ages. Study-wide findings and caveats: Per million T cells, TCR beta diversity dropped roughly linearly as age increased. There were more naive CD4+ cells and higher diversity in long-lived donors than in aged donors.

V lost 5 bases and J 7 bases, leaving 17 bases between the germline ends. The CDR3 sequence is 14 residues long. Germline values: CDR1 SEHNR, CDR2 FQNEAQ (reference sequence). This clonotype was seen only a few times. Its antigen is unknown. Together with a sample-barcoded 5' primer, a J-beta primer mix was included in a second PCR lasting about 7 to 11 cycles. Every cDNA was tagged by a template-switch adaptor with 12 random nucleotides. TCRdb redid the calling of the 5' RACE reads with MiXCR, one entry per CDR3 protein. The table shows hundreds of thousands of distinct CDR3 sequences, with around 24% occurring only once. The sample was also reused in another study, on T cells of mothers and their children. That study reports: cDNA was made from all extracted RNA, about 1.5 ug per 15 ul.

V is TRBV7-9 and J is TRBJ1-2; TRBD1 is a possible D gene (6 bases). The clonotype originates from a boy between 10 and 17 years old in good health. The sequenced sample was blood. The CDR3 DNA is TGTGCCAGCAGCCTACAGGGCGGCGTTGGTGGCTACACCTTC. It is translated as CASSLQGGVGGYTF.